The rows below give T cell receptor beta chains drawn from one sample of a study of blood T cell repertoires in COVID-19. The protocol was immunoSEQ multiplex PCR, while the TCRdb copy is restricted to in-frame clones and leaves out a portion. Among about 130,000 clones listed, roughly 86% were seen once. Sequenced input: peripheral blood. The receptors were sampled from a woman aged 60 to 75 with acute or convalescent COVID-19. The CDR3 runs from the conserved cysteine through the conserved F or W. The D gene is left open where the match is weak. Rows may omit the clone size; those that give it use once, few, many or a size class.

>TRBD1|once|17|TRBV18|TRBJ1-4
TGTGCCAGCTCACCACCTAATCAGGGAAGACAGGGTGAAAAACTGTTTTTT
CASSPPNQGRQGEKLFF
>NA|few|16|TRBV3-1/TRBV3-2|TRBJ2-3
TGTGCCAGCAGCCAAGACGTGCATCCAGGCACAGATACGCAGTATTTT
CASSQDVHPGTDTQYF
>TRBD1|NA|15|TRBV11-3|TRBJ2-5
TGTGCCAGCAGCCTAAGACAGGGTAGTTTGGAGACCCAGTACTTC
CASSLRQGSLETQYF
>NA|NA|16|TRBV27|TRBJ1-5
TGTGCCAGCAGTTTTTGGGGGGCGGGAGGCAATCAGCCCCAGCATTTT
CASSFWGAGGNQPQHF
>NA|NA|13|TRBV5-5|TRBJ2-1
TGTGCCAGCAGCTTGAGAACTTACAATGAGCAGTTCTTC
CASSLRTYNEQFF
>TRBD1|NA|14|TRBV28|TRBJ2-7
TGTGCCAGCAGGCGAGACAGGGGGCCCTACGAGCAGTACTTC
CASRRDRGPYEQYF
>NA|once|16|TRBV11-2|TRBJ1-4
TGTGCCAGCAGCCCCCGTCGAGGTGCAACTAATGAAAAACTGTTTTTT
CASSPRRGATNEKLFF
>TRBD1|NA|17|TRBV3-1/TRBV3-2|TRBJ1-1
TGTGCCAGCAGCCAAGGGGGACAGGGTGGGACCTACACTGAAGCTTTCTTT
CASSQGGQGGTYTEAFF
>NA|NA|16|TRBV12-5|TRBJ1-3
TGTGCTAGTGGTTTGGACCCCGACAGGCCTGGAAACACCATATATTTT
CASGLDPDRPGNTIYF
>TRBD2|NA|15|TRBV11-2|TRBJ2-3
TGTGCCAGCAGCCCTGGAGCGGGAGGAGTAGATACGCAGTATTTT
CASSPGAGGVDTQYF
>TRBD1|NA|15|TRBV30|TRBJ1-5
TGTGCCTGGAGCGAGACAGGGGGTTCCAATCAGCCCCAGCATTTT
CAWSETGGSNQPQHF
>TRBD1|NA|16|TRBV28|TRBJ1-2
TGTGCCAGCACCGAGGGCACAGGGGGCTTGGTAGGAGGCTACACCTTC
CASTEGTGGLVGGYTF
>NA|NA|15|TRBV10-3|TRBJ1-1
TGTGCCATCAGAGCCCGACAGGACTTGAACACTGAAGCTTTCTTT
CAIRARQDLNTEAFF
>TRBD1|NA|15|TRBV24-1|TRBJ1-2
TGTGCCACCAGTGATGCCGGGACAGAGAACTATGGCTACACCTTC
CATSDAGTENYGYTF
>NA|NA|14|TRBV11-3|TRBJ2-5
TGTGCCAGCAGCTCCTGGCCGGGGCAAGAGACCCAGTACTTC
CASSSWPGQETQYF
>TRBD2|NA|15|TRBV28|TRBJ2-5
TGTGCCAGCAGTTATAGCGGGAGGCCGGGGGAGACCCAGTACTTC
CASSYSGRPGETQYF
>NA|once|13|TRBV5-4|TRBJ2-3
TGTGCCAGCAGCTTGATAGGGGGTGATACGCAGTATTTT
CASSLIGGDTQYF
>TRBD1|few|15|TRBV5-1|TRBJ1-2
TGCGCCAGCAGCTTGTGGACAGGGGGCGACTATGGCTACACCTTC
CASSLWTGGDYGYTF
>NA|NA|14|TRBV7-2|TRBJ1-5
TGTGCCAGCAGCTCCGGGACTGCGGACCAGCCCCAGCATTTT
CASSSGTADQPQHF
>TRBD2|NA|16|TRBV2|TRBJ2-1
TGTGCCAGCAGTGAAGGCGCGCTAGCGGGGGACAATGAGCAGTTCTTC
CASSEGALAGDNEQFF
>NA|NA|14|TRBV19|TRBJ1-5
TGTGCCAGTAGTATAGGACAGGCGAATCAGCCCCAGCATTTT
CASSIGQANQPQHF
>TRBD2|few|16|TRBV7-3|TRBJ2-5
TGTGCCAGCAGCTTAAGCATAGCGGGAGGCCCCGAGACCCAGTACTTC
CASSLSIAGGPETQYF
>NA|NA|16|TRBV7-8|TRBJ1-6
TGTGCCAGCAGCTTAGCGCAACGGGACTTAAATTCACCCCTCCACTTT
CASSLAQRDLNSPLHF
>TRBD1|NA|15|TRBV15|TRBJ2-2
TGTGCCACCAGTGGAGGACAGGCTAACACCGGGGAGCTGTTTTTT
CATSGGQANTGELFF
>NA|NA|14|TRBV19|TRBJ1-1
TGTGCCAGTAGGACCATCGGAGCCCCGACTGAAGCTTTCTTT
CASRTIGAPTEAFF
>TRBD1|NA|15|TRBV11-2|TRBJ2-7
TGTGCCAGCAGCCGAGGGACAGGTCCTGCCTACGAGCAGTACTTC
CASSRGTGPAYEQYF
>TRBD1|NA|21|TRBV18|TRBJ1-5
TGTGCCAGCTCACTAGCGTCCGCCCGGGGACAGGGCTTCCCCCGCAATCAGCCCCAGCATTTT
CASSLASARGQGFPRNQPQHF
>NA|few|15|TRBV5-8|TRBJ1-4
TGTGCCAGCAGCTTGGGAGAGGCCGGCAATGAAAAACTGTTTTTT
CASSLGEAGNEKLFF
>NA|NA|11|TRBV29-1|TRBJ1-2
TGCAGCGTTGTATCCGGTTATGGCTACACCTTC
CSVVSGYGYTF
>NA|NA|16|TRBV5-4|TRBJ1-6
TGTGCCAGCAGCTTGGAAGTCGGCAGGGTGAACTCACCCCTCCACTTT
CASSLEVGRVNSPLHF
>NA|NA|13|TRBV30|TRBJ1-3
TGTGCCTGGAGCTTCGTCTCTGGAAACACCATATATTTT
CAWSFVSGNTIYF
>TRBD1|NA|19|TRBV27|TRBJ1-1
TGTGCCAGCAGTTTAAGGGACAGGGGCCCGCTAGGATTAAGCACTGAAGCTTTCTTT
CASSLRDRGPLGLSTEAFF
>NA|NA|14|TRBV3-1/TRBV3-2|TRBJ2-7
TGTGCCAGCAGCCGCCAGGGGCACACCTACGAGCAGTACTTC
CASSRQGHTYEQYF
>NA|NA|12|TRBV24-1|TRBJ1-3
TGTGCCACACAGGACTCTGGAAACACCATATATTTT
CATQDSGNTIYF
>NA|NA|17|TRBV10-2|TRBJ1-2
TGCGCCAGCAGTGAGAGTGCTTTGGGGCGGAATATCGAGGGCTACACCTTC
CASSESALGRNIEGYTF
>TRBD1|NA|14|TRBV19|TRBJ1-6
TGTGCCAGTAGCTCGGGACAGCCAAATTCACCCCTCCACTTT
CASSSGQPNSPLHF
>NA|once|19|TRBV29-1|TRBJ2-1
TGCAGCGTTAAGCAACTAGCGAGGGGGGGGTATAGCTCCTACAATGAGCAGTTCTTC
CSVKQLARGGYSSYNEQFF
>NA|few|15|TRBV10-2|TRBJ1-1
TGCGCCAGCAGTCCCGACAGCTTTAAGAACACTGAAGCTTTCTTT
CASSPDSFKNTEAFF
>NA|NA|12|TRBV12-3/TRBV12-4|TRBJ2-3
TGTGCCAGCAGTTTAGTGGAGTTTGGGCAGTATTTT
CASSLVEFGQYF
>NA|NA|17|TRBV7-3|TRBJ1-1
TGTGCCAGCAGCTCCCTCCCTGCGGGGAATGGAAACACTGAAGCTTTCTTT
CASSSLPAGNGNTEAFF
>NA|NA|12|TRBV2|TRBJ1-1
TGTGCCAGCACACAGGGCGTAAATGAAGCTTTCTTT
CASTQGVNEAFF
>NA|NA|16|TRBV18|TRBJ1-2
TGTGCCAGCTCACCAGTTAAGGCCACAGGGAGCTATGGCTACACCTTC
CASSPVKATGSYGYTF
>NA|NA|11|TRBV29-1|TRBJ2-7
TGCAGCGTTCGTCAAACATACGAGCAGTACTTC
CSVRQTYEQYF
>TRBD1|NA|19|TRBV2|TRBJ2-4
TGTGCCAGCAGTGCTAGGGACAGAGGTTTGAGTGGGGCCAAAAACATTCAGTACTTC
CASSARDRGLSGAKNIQYF
>NA|NA|16|TRBV28|TRBJ1-2
TGTGCCAGCAGCCCCCTCGGGGGGGAAGGTTCTAGAGGCTACACCTTC
CASSPLGGEGSRGYTF
>TRBD2|once|17|TRBV5-1|TRBJ2-1
TGCGCCAGCAGCCTGATCGGACTAGCGGAAAACTACAATGAGCAGTTCTTC
CASSLIGLAENYNEQFF
>TRBD1|NA|14|TRBV6-5|TRBJ1-1
TGTGCCAGCAGCCGCGACAGGGGGAACACTGAAGCTTTCTTT
CASSRDRGNTEAFF
>NA|NA|17|TRBV18|TRBJ1-2
TGTGCCAGCTCACCTGCGACGGGTGGGGCTTCTAACTATGGCTACACCTTC
CASSPATGGASNYGYTF
>TRBD1|NA|22|TRBV5-1|TRBJ1-1
TGCGCCAGCAGCTTCCATCCCCCGGGACAGGGGGCCTTAGTGGCCATGAACACTGAAGCTTTCTTT
CASSFHPPGQGALVAMNTEAFF
>NA|NA|18|TRBV28|TRBJ1-3
TGTGCCAGCAGTTTGGAGGGAGGGGGGTTCCTCTCTGGAAACACCATATATTTT
CASSLEGGGFLSGNTIYF
>NA|NA|14|TRBV6-4|TRBJ1-1
TGTGCCAGCAGTATTACCCCGGAGGACACTGAAGCTTTCTTT
CASSITPEDTEAFF
>NA|NA|13|TRBV2|TRBJ1-2
TGTGCCAGCGAAGGGGGGGCTTACTATGGCTACACCTTC
CASEGGAYYGYTF
>TRBD2|once|17|TRBV11-2|TRBJ2-4
TGTGCCAGCAGCAAACAAATAGCGGGAGGAAGGGAAAACATTCAGTACTTC
CASSKQIAGGRENIQYF
>NA|NA|11|TRBV7-9|TRBJ1-5
TGTGCCAGCAGCCGTTATCAGCCCCAGCATTTT
CASSRYQPQHF
>TRBD2|NA|17|TRBV2|TRBJ2-3
TGTGCCAGCGATTACCCCCCGGGACTAGCGGGAGCAGATACGCAGTATTTT
CASDYPPGLAGADTQYF
>TRBD2|NA|14|TRBV27|TRBJ2-5
TGTGCCAGCAGTGGGACTAGCGTTGGAGAGACCCAGTACTTC
CASSGTSVGETQYF